These 3 T cell receptor beta chains share one sample of origin, sequenced in a study of monozygotic twins with inflammatory bowel disease. TCRdb re-called the 5' RACE reads and shows each CDR3 protein once, DNA omitted. The listing records about 440,000 distinct CDR3 sequences. The sequenced sample was blood. Receptors were obtained from a human donor with ulcerative colitis or Crohn's disease, or a healthy co-twin of an affected twin (not recorded which).

The V call is TRBV28, the J call TRBJ2-1; there is no DNA to check the TCRdb D call of TRBD2. Germline CDR1 and CDR2: MDHEN and SYDVKM. The CDR3 runs to 15 residues. The CDR3 reads CASSFLAGWNNEQFF.

The chain carries TRBV7-2 and TRBJ1-4. CDR1 SGHTA and CDR2 FQGNSA come from the germline V gene. The CDR3 runs to 11 residues. The CDR3 loop reads CASSSIEKLFF.

CDR3 region: CASSVQGETTEAFF. The chain couples TRBV9 to TRBJ1-1; TCRdb returns TRBD1, unconfirmable since there is no DNA. The CDR3 has 14 residues. Germline V gene sequence: CDR1 SGDLS, CDR2 YYNGEE.